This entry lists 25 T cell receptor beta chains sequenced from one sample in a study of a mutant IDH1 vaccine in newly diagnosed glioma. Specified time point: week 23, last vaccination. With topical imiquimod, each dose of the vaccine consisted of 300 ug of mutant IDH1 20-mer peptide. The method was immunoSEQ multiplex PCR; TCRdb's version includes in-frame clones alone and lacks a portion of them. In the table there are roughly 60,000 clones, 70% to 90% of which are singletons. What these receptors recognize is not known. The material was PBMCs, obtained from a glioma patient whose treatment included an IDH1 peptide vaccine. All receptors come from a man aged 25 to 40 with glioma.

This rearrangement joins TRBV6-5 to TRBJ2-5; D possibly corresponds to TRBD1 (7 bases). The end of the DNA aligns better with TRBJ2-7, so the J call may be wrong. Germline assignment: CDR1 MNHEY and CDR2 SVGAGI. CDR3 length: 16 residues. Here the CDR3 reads CASSSRGQPSPYEQYF. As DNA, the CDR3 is TGTGCCAGCAGTTCGCGGGGACAGCCAAGTCCCTACGAGCAGTACTTC.

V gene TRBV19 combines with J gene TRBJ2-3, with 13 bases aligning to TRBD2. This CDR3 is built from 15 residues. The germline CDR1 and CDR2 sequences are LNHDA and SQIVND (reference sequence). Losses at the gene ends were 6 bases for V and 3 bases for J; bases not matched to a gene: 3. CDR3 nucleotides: TGTGCCAGTAGGGGACTAGCGGGGCGAACAGATACGCAGTATTTT. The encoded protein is CASRGLAGRTDTQYF.

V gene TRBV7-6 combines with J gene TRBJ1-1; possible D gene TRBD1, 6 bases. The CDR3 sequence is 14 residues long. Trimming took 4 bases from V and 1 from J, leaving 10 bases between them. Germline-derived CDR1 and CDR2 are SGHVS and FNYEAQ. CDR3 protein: CASSWGQGNTEAFF. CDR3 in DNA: TGTGCCAGCAGCTGGGGACAAGGGAACACTGAAGCTTTCTTT.

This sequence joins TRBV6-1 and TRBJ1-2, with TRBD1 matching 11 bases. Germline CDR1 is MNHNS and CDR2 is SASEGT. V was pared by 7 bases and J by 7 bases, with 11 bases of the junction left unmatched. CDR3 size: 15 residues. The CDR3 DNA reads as TGTGCCAGCACCTACCTAGGGACAGGGGGTAGTGGCTACACCTTC. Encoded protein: CASTYLGTGGSGYTF.

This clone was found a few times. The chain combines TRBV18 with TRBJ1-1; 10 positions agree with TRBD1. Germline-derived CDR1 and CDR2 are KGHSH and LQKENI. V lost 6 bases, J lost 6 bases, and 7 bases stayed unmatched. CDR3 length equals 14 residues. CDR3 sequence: CASSPRGTGAEAFF. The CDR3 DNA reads TGTGCCAGCTCCCCTAGGGGGACAGGGGCTGAAGCTTTCTTT.

CDR3 sequence reads: CASSERLLLDEQYF. The CDR3 nucleotides are TGTGCCAGCAGCGAAAGACTCCTCCTAGACGAGCAGTACTTC. The chain has TRBV13 and TRBJ2-5; D ambiguous. The J call is in doubt because the DNA end fits TRBJ2-7 better. The CDR3 covers 14 residues. CDR1 is PRHDT, CDR2 FYEKMQ, per germline (reference sequence).

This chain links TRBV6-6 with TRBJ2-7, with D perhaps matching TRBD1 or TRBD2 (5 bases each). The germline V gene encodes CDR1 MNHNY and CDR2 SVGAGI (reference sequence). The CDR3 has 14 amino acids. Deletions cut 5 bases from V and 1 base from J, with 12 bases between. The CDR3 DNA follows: TGTGCCAGCAGTGGGACGGTGAAATCCTACGAGCAGTACTTC. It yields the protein CASSGTVKSYEQYF.

The CDR3 here is CASSLRDSPYEQYF. As DNA, the CDR3 is TGTGCCAGCAGTTTAAGGGACTCACCCTACGAGCAGTACTTC. The chain combines TRBV27 with TRBJ2-7; perhaps TRBD2 as D (6 bases). Germline-derived CDR1 and CDR2 are MNHEY and SMNVEV (reference sequence). The CDR3 covers 14 residues. With 2 bases removed from V and 2 bases from J, the gap between germline ends came to 10 bases.

The CDR3 loop reads CASSPGSGSPLHF. The CDR3 bases are TGTGCCAGCAGCCCAGGTTCAGGATCACCCCTCCACTTT. J is TRBJ1-6 and V is TRBV7-9; D remains unclear. CDR1 SEHNR and CDR2 FQNEAQ come from the germline V gene (reference sequence). The CDR3 is 13 amino acids. Trimming cost V 5 bases and J 10 bases, with 12 bases left between them. Full variable domain (remainder filled in from reference TRBV7-9 and TRBJ1-6): DTGVSQNPRHKITKRGQNVTFRCDPISEHNRLYWYRQTLGQGPEFLTYFQNEAQLEKSRLLSDRFSAERPKGSFSTLEIQRTEQGDSAMYLCASSPGSGSPLHFGNGTRLTVT.

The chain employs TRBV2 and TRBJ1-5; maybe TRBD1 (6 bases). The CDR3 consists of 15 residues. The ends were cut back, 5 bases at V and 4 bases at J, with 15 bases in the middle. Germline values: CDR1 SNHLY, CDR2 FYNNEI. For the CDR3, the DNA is TGTGCCAGCAGTACCGGGACATTGCAAAATCAGCCCCAGCATTTT. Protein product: CASSTGTLQNQPQHF.

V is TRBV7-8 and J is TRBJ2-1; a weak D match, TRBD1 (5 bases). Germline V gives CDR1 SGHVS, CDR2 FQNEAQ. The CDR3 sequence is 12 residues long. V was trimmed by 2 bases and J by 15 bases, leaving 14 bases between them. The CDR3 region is CASSLPPGRLFF. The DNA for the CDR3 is TGTGCCAGCAGCTTACCGCCAGGGCGGCTGTTCTTC.

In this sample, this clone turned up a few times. The CDR3 sequence: CASSAQSGNYGYTF. In DNA form, the CDR3 reads TGTGCCAGCAGTGCCCAGTCCGGGAACTATGGCTACACCTTC. This chain links TRBV25-1 with TRBJ1-2; D is unclear. Between the trimmed V and J ends, which lost 4 bases and 2 bases, there was a span of 11 bases. Germline CDR1 MGHDK, CDR2 SYGVNS. The CDR3 extends over 14 amino acids.

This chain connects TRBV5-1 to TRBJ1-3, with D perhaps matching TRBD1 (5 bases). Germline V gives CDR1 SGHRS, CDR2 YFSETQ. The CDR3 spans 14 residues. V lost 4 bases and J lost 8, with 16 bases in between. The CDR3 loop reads CASSLGRQVDTIYF. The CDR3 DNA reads TGCGCCAGCAGCCTGGGACGGCAGGTGGACACCATATATTTT.

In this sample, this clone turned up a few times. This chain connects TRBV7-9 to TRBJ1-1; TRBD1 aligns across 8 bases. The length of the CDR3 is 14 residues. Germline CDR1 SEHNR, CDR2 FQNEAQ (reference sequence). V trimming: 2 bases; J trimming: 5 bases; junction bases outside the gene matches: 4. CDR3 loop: CASSLTGGKTEAFF. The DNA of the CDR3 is TGTGCCAGCAGCTTAACAGGGGGAAAAACTGAAGCTTTCTTT.

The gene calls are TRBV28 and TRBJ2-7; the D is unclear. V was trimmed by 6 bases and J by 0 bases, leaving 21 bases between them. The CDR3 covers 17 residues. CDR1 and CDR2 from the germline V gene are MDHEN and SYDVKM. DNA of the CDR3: TGTGCCAGCAGCTCCCAACACTTAAGGAGAAGCTCCTACGAGCAGTACTTC. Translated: CASSSQHLRRSSYEQYF. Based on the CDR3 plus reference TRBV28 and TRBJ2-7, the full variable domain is DVKVTQSSRYLVKRTGEKVFLECVQDMDHENMFWYRQDPGLGLRLIYFSYDVKMKEKGDIPEGYSVSREKKERFSLILESASTNQTSMYLCASSSQHLRRSSYEQYFGPGTRLTVT.

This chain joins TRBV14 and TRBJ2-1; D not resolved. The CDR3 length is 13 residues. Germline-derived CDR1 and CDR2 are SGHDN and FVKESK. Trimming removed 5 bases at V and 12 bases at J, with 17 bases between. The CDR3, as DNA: TGTGCCAGCAGCGGGTTGTTGGTCGTTGGGCAGTTCTTC. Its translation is CASSGLLVVGQFF.

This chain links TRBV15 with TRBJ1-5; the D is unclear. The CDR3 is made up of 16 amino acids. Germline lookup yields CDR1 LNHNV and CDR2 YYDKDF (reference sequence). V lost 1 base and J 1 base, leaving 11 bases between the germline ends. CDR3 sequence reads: CATSRVFGVSNQPQHF. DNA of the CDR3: TGTGCCACCAGCAGAGTGTTCGGGGTAAGCAATCAGCCCCAGCATTTT.

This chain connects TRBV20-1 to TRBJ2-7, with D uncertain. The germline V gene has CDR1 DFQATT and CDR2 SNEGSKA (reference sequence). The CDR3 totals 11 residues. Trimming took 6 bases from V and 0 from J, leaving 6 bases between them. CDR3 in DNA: TGCAGTGCGCCGGACTCCTACGAGCAGTACTTC. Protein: CSAPDSYEQYF.

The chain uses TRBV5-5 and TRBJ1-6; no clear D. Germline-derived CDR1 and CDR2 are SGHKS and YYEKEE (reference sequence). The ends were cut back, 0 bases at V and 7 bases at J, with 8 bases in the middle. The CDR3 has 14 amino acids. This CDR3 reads CASSLAGVNSPLHF. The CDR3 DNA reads TGTGCCAGCAGCTTGGCTGGGGTAAATTCACCCCTCCACTTT.

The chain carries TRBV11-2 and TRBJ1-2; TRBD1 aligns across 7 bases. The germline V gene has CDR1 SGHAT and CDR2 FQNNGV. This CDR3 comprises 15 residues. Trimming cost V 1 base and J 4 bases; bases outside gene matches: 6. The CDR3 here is CASSLVARGTYGYTF. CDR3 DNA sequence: TGTGCCAGCAGCTTAGTTGCCAGGGGGACCTATGGCTACACCTTC.

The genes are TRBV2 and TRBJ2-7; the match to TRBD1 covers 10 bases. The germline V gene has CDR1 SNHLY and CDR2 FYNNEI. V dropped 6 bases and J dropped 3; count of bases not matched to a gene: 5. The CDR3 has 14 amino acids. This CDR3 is CASSHGTGVYEQYF. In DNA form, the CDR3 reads TGTGCCAGCAGCCACGGGACAGGGGTCTACGAGCAGTACTTC. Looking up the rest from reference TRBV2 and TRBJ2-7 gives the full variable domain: EPEVTQTPSHQVTQMGQEVILRCVPISNHLYFYWYRQILGQKVEFLVSFYNNEISEKSEIFDDQFSVERPDGSNFTLKIRSTKLEDSAMYFCASSHGTGVYEQYFGPGTRLTVT.

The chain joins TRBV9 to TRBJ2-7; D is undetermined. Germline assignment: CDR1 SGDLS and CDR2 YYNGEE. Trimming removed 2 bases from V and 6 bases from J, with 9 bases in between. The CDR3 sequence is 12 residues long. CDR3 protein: CASSVVGSEQYF. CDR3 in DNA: TGTGCCAGCAGCGTTGTGGGCAGCGAGCAGTACTTC.

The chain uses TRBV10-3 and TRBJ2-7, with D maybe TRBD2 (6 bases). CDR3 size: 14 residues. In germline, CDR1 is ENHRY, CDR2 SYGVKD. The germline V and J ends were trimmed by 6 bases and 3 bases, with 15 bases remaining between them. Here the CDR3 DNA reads TGTGCCATCAGCTTCGGGACTCAAGGCTACGAGCAGTACTTC. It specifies CAISFGTQGYEQYF.

The CDR3 spells CASTLAPGYGYTF. CDR3 DNA sequence: TGTGCCAGCACCTTGGCTCCAGGGTATGGCTACACCTTC. The V gene is TRBV6-5, the J gene TRBJ1-2, with D possibly TRBD1 on 5 matching bases. Germline V gene data show CDR1 as MNHEY and CDR2 as SVGAGI. V was clipped by 7 bases and J by 5 bases, with 14 bases between them. CDR3 length: 13 amino acids.

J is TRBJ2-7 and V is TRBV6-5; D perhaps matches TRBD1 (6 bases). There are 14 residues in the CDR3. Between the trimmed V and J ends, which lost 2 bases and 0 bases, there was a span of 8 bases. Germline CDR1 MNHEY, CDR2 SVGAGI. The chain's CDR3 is CASSYRDNSYEQYF. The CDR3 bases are TGTGCCAGCAGTTACCGGGACAACTCCTACGAGCAGTACTTC.